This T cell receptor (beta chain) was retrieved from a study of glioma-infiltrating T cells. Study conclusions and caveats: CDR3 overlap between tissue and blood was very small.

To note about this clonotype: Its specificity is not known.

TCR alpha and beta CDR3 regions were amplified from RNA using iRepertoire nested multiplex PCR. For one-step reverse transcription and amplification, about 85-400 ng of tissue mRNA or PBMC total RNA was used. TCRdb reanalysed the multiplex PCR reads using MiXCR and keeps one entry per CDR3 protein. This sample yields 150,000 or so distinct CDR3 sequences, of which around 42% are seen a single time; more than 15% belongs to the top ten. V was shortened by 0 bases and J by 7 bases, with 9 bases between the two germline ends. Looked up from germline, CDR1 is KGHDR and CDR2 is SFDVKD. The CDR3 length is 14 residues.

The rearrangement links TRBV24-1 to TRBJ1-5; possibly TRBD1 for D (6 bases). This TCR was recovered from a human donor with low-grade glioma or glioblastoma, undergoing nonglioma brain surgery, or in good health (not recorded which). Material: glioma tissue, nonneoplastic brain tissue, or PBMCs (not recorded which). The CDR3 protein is CATSDLQGNQPQHF. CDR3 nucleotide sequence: TGTGCCACCAGTGATTTGCAGGGGAACCAGCCCCAGCATTTT.